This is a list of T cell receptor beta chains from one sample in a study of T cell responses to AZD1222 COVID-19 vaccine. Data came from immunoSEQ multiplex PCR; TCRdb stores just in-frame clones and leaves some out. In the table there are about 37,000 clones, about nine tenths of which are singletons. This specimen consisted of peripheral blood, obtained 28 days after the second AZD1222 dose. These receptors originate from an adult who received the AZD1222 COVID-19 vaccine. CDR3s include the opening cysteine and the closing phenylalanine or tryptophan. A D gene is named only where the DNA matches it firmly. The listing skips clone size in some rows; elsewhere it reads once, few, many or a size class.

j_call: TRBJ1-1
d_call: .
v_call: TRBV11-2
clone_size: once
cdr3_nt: TGTGCCAGCAGCTTACCCCCGTACTCCGGCACTGAAGCTTTCTTT
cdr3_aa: CASSLPPYSGTEAFF

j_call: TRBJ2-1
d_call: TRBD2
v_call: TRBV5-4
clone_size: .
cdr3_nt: TGTGCCAGCAGCTGGGGACTAGCGGGGACCAACAATGAGCAGTTCTTC
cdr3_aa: CASSWGLAGTNNEQFF

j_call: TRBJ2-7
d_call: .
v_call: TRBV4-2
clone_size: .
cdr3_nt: TGTGCCAGCAGCCAAGAAGGCTACGAGCAGTACTTC
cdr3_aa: CASSQEGYEQYF

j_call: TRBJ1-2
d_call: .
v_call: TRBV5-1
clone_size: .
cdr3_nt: TGCGCCAGCAGTCCAACGGTGGCAGAGAGCTATGGCTACACCTTC
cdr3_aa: CASSPTVAESYGYTF

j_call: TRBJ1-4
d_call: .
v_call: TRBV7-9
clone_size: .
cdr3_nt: TGTGCCAGCAGCTTAGGCAGGGCTACGAAAGCAACTAATGAAAAACTGTTTTTT
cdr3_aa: CASSLGRATKATNEKLFF

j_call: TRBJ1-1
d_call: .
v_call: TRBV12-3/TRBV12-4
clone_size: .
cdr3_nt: TGTGCCAGCAGTTTATTATACCGCGCTGAAGCTTTCTTT
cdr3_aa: CASSLLYRAEAFF

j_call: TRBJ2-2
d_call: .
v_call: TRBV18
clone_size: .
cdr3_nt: TGTGCCAGCTCACCAGCCCGCGGGACCGGGGAGCTGTTTTTT
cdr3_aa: CASSPARGTGELFF

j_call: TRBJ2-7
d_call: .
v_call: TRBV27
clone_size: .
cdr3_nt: TGTGCCAGCAGTTTATGGGCCAACTACGAGCAGTACTTC
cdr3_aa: CASSLWANYEQYF

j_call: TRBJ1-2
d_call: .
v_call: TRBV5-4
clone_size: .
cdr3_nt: TGTGCCAGCAGCCCGCCGGCAGGTGGGGCGTATGGCTACACCTTC
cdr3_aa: CASSPPAGGAYGYTF

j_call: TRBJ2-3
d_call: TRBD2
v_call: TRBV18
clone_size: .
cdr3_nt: TGTGCCAGCTCTTTCAGCGGGAGTGAAGATACGCAGTATTTT
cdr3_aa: CASSFSGSEDTQYF

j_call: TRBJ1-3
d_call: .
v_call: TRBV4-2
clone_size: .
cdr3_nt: TGTGCCAGCAGCCAAGATCAGACAGTCAGCTCTGGAAACACCATATATTTT
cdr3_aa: CASSQDQTVSSGNTIYF

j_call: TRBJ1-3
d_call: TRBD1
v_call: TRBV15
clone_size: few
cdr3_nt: TGTGCCACCAGCCAGGACAGGGGGGCTGGAAACACCATATATTTT
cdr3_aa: CATSQDRGAGNTIYF

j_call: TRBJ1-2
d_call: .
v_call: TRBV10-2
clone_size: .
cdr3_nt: TGCGCCAGCAGTGCTGCAGGGGCAGGTGGAGGCTACACCTTC
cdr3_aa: CASSAAGAGGGYTF

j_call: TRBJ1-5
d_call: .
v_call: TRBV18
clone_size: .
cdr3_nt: TGTGCCAGCTCACCGCAGGACGGTAGCAATCAGCCCCAGCATTTT
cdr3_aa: CASSPQDGSNQPQHF

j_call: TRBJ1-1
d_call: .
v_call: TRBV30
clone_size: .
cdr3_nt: TGTGCCTGGAGGGGGGACACCACTGAAGCTTTCTTT
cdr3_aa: CAWRGDTTEAFF

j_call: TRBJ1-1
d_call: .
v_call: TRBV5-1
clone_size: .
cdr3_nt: TGCGCCAGCAGTTCGGGCTCAGGGAACACTGAAGCTTTCTTT
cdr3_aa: CASSSGSGNTEAFF

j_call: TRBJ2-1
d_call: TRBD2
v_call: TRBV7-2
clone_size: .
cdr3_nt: TGTGCCAGCAGCGTCGGGACTAGCGGGAGCGGTGAGCAGTTCTTC
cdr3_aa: CASSVGTSGSGEQFF

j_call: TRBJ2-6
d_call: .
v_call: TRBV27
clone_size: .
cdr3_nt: TGTGCCAGCAGCCCAGGAAGTTTCTCTGGGGCCAACGTCCTGACTTTC
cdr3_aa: CASSPGSFSGANVLTF

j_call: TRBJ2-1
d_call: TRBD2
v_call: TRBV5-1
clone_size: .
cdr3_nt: TGCGCCAGCAGCCCGGGACTAGCGGGGGGATTGTCCTACAATGAGCAGTTCTTC
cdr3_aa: CASSPGLAGGLSYNEQFF

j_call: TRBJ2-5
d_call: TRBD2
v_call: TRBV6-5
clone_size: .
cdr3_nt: TGTGCCAGCAGTAGGGCGGGAGTTATGGAGACCCAGTACTTC
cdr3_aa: CASSRAGVMETQYF

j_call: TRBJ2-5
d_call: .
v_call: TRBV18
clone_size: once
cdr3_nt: TGTGCCAGCCACCATGGCACGGGGCGAGAGACCCAGTACTTC
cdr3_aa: CASHHGTGRETQYF

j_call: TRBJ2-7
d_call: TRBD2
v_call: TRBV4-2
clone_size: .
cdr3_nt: TGTGCCAGCAGCCAAGATGGGGGACTAGCGGGACGCTCCTACGAGCAGTACTTC
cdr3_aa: CASSQDGGLAGRSYEQYF

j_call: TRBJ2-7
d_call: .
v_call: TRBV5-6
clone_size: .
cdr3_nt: TGTGCCAGCAGCTTGGCGCGCAGACACCTCTACGAGCAGTACTTC
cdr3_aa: CASSLARRHLYEQYF

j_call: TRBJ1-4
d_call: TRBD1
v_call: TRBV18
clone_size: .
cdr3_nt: TGTGCCAGCTCGCGCAGGCGACAGGGTACAACTAATGAAAAACTGTTTTTT
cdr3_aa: CASSRRRQGTTNEKLFF

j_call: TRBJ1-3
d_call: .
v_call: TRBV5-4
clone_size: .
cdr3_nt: TGTGCCAGCAGCCGGGACGTGGACAGCTCTGGAAACACCATATATTTT
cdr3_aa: CASSRDVDSSGNTIYF

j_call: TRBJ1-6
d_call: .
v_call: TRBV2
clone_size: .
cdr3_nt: TGTGCCAGCAGTAGACAGAGCTCCTATAATTCACCCCTCCACTTT
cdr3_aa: CASSRQSSYNSPLHF

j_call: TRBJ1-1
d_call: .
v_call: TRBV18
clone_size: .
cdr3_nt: TGTGCCAGCTCACCACAACTTGGGGGGCGGAACACTGAAGCTTTCTTT
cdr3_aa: CASSPQLGGRNTEAFF

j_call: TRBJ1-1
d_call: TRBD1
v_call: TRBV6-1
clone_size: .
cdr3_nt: TGTGCCAGCAGTGTAGGATACAGGGGTAAGAACACTGAAGCTTTCTTT
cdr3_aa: CASSVGYRGKNTEAFF

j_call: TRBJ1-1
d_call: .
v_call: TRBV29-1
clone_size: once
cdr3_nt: TGCAGCGTTGCCACGAACACTGAAGCTTTCTTT
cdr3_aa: CSVATNTEAFF

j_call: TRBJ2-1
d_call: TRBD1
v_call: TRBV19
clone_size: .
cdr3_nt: TGTGCCAGTGCGGAACAGGGGGACAATGAGCAGTTCTTC
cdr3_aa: CASAEQGDNEQFF

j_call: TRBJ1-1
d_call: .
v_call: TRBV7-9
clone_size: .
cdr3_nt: TGTGCCAGCAGCTTAGCGAATGACTTCACTGAAGCTTTCTTT
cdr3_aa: CASSLANDFTEAFF

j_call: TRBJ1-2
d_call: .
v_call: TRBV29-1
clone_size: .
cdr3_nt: TGCAGCGTTGACCTTCTTGGACGGAACCAGATGGGCTACACCTTC
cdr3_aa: CSVDLLGRNQMGYTF

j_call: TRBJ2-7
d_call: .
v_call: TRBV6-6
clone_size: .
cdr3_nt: TGTGCCAGCCGGGACAACCCCTACGAGCAGTACTTC
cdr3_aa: CASRDNPYEQYF

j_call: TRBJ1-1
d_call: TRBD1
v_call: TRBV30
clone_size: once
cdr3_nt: TGTGCCTGGAAGGGGGCGCGGGGCACTGAAGCTTTCTTT
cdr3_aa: CAWKGARGTEAFF

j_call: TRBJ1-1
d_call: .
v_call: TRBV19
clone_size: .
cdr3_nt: TGTGCCAGTAGTATAGAGGGCGGGACACCCAACACTGAAGCTTTCTTT
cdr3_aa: CASSIEGGTPNTEAFF

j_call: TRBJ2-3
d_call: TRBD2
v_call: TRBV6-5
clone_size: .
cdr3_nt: TGTGCCAGCAAGCTAGCGGGGACAGATACGCAGTATTTT
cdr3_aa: CASKLAGTDTQYF

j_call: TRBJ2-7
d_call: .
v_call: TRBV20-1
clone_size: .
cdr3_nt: TGCAGTGCTAGTTACCGGGCGGGATCCTACGAGCAGTACTTC
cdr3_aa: CSASYRAGSYEQYF

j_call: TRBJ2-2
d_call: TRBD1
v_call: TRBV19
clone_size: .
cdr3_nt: TGTGCCAGTAGTCCTTTCGACAGGGATGCCGGGGAGCTGTTTTTT
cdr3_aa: CASSPFDRDAGELFF

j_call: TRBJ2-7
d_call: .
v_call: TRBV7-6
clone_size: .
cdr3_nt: TGTGCCAGCAGCCTAACCTACGAGCAGTACTTC
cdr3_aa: CASSLTYEQYF

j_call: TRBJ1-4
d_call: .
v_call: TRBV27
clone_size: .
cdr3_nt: TGTGCCAGCAGGGGTGGAGGGGTTGAAAAACTGTTTTTT
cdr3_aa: CASRGGGVEKLFF

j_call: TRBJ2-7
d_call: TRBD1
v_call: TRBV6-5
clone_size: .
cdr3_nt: TGTGCCAGCAGTTACGGGGACAGGGATTACGAGCAGTACTTC
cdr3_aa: CASSYGDRDYEQYF

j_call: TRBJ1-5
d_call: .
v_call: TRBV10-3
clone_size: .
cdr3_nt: TGTGCCATCAGTGAAGATCCCAGGCCCCAGCATTTT
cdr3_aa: CAISEDPRPQHF

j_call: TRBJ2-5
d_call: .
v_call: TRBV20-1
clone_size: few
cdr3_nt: TGCAGTGCTAGGGTTCAAGAGACCCAGTACTTC
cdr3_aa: CSARVQETQYF

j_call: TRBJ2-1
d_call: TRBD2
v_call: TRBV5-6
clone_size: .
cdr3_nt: TGTGCCAGCAGCTTCGGGCTAGCGGGGGAGAGCTCCTACAATGAGCAGTTCTTC
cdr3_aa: CASSFGLAGESSYNEQFF